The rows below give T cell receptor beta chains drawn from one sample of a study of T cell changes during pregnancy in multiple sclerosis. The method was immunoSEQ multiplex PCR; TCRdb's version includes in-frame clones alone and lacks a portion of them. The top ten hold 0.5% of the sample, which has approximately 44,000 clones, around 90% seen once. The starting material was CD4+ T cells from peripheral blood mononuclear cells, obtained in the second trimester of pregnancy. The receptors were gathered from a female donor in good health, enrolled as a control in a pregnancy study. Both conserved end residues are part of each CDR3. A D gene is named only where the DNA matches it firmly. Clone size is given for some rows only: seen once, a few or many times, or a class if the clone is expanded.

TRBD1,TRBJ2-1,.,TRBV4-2,CASSQDLMPTGVNEQFF,TGTGCCAGCAGCCAAGACCTCATGCCGACAGGGGTCAATGAGCAGTTCTTC
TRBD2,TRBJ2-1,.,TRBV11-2,CASSLEPGGYNEQFF,TGTGCCAGCAGCTTAGAGCCGGGGGGATACAATGAGCAGTTCTTC
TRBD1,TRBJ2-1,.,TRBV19,CATRRAGTGRNEQFF,TGTGCCACCCGCCGCGCGGGGACAGGGAGAAATGAGCAGTTCTTC
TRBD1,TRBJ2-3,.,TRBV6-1,CASSAETGGAVADTQYF,TGTGCCAGCAGTGCGGAAACAGGGGGCGCCGTCGCAGATACGCAGTATTTT
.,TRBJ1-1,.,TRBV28,CASSFGDRRGTEAFF,TGTGCCAGCAGTTTTGGGGACCGGAGGGGCACTGAAGCTTTCTTT
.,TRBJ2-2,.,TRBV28,CASSLSSEGTGELFF,TGTGCCAGCAGTTTGAGCTCCGAGGGCACCGGGGAGCTGTTTTTT
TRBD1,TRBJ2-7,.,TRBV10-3,CAIRLLGTGEQYF,TGTGCCATCAGACTGCTCGGGACAGGCGAGCAGTACTTC
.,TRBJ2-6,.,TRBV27,CASSLGWQGRSGANVLTF,TGTGCCAGCAGTTTAGGGTGGCAGGGGCGGTCTGGGGCCAACGTCCTGACTTTC
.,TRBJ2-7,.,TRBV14,CASSQRRGTRYEQYF,TGTGCCAGCAGCCAAAGAAGGGGGACCCGCTACGAGCAGTACTTC
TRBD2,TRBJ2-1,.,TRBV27,CASSLSGGRVYNEQFF,TGTGCCAGCAGTTTATCTGGCGGGAGGGTTTACAATGAGCAGTTCTTC
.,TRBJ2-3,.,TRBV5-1,CASSSAGAGTDTQYF,TGCGCCAGCAGCTCGGCGGGGGCGGGCACAGATACGCAGTATTTT
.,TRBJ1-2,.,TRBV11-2,CASSLITARNGYTF,TGTGCCAGCAGCTTAATAACAGCTCGAAATGGCTACACCTTC
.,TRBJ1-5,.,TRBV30,CAWSGGINQPQHF,TGTGCCTGGAGCGGCGGAATCAATCAGCCCCAGCATTTT
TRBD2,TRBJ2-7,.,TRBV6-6,CASSYGATSGSYEQYF,TGTGCCAGCAGTTACGGGGCGACTAGCGGGAGCTACGAGCAGTACTTC
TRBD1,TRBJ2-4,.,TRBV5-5,CASSLTGEGGIQYF,TGTGCCAGCAGCTTGACAGGGGAAGGTGGCATTCAGTACTTC
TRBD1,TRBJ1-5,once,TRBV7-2,CASSRRDRSNQPQHF,TGTGCCAGCAGCCGGCGGGACAGAAGCAATCAGCCCCAGCATTTT
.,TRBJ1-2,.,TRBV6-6,CASRAGSLPYGYTF,TGTGCCAGCAGAGCCGGGTCCTTACCCTATGGCTACACCTTC
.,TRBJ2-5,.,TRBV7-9,CASSLQGPQETQYF,TGTGCCAGCAGCTTACAGGGCCCTCAAGAGACCCAGTACTTC
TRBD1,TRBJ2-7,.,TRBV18,CASSLGQERSYEQYF,TGTGCCAGCTCTCTAGGACAGGAGAGGTCCTACGAGCAGTACTTC
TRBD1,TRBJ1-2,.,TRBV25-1,CASSDFSGLTGSFYGYTF,TGTGCCAGCAGTGATTTCTCCGGGCTGACAGGGAGCTTCTATGGCTACACCTTC
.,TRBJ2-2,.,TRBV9,CASSVVPDTGELFF,TGTGCCAGCAGCGTAGTCCCGGACACCGGGGAGCTGTTTTTT
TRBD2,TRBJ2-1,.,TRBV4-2,CASSHGATSGDNEQFF,TGTGCCAGCAGCCACGGGGCGACTAGCGGGGACAATGAGCAGTTCTTC
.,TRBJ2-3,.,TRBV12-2,CASRLGGLAGEGTDTQYF,TGTGCAAGTCGCTTAGGGGGACTAGCGGGAGAGGGCACAGATACGCAGTATTTT
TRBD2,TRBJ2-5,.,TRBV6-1,CASSEGWSTSGGETQYF,TGTGCCAGCAGTGAGGGCTGGTCGACTAGCGGGGGCGAGACCCAGTACTTC
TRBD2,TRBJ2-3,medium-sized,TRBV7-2,CASSLNGGATDTQYF,TGTGCCAGCAGCTTAAACGGGGGGGCTACGGATACGCAGTATTTT
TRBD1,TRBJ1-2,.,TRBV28,CASSSGTEIYTF,TGTGCCAGCAGCTCCGGGACAGAGATCTACACCTTC
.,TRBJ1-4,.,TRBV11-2,CASSLENAGYNEKLFF,TGTGCCAGCAGCTTAGAGAATGCGGGTTACAATGAAAAACTGTTTTTT
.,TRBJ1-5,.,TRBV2,CASTLQGLRNQPQHF,TGTGCCAGCACCTTACAGGGCCTGAGAAATCAGCCCCAGCATTTT
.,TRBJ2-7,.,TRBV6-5,CASSYSMGGYEQYF,TGTGCCAGCAGTTACTCGATGGGGGGCTACGAGCAGTACTTC
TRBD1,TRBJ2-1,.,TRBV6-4,CASSAGQGAMNEQFF,TGTGCCAGCAGTGCGGGACAGGGGGCTATGAATGAGCAGTTCTTC
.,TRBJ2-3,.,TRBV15,CATSSRLQGRLNTQYF,TGTGCCACCAGCAGTCGGCTTCAGGGGAGACTGAATACGCAGTATTTT
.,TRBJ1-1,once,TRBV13,CASSLRQAEAFF,TGTGCCAGCAGCCTACGACAGGCTGAAGCTTTCTTT
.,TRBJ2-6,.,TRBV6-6,CASSLPVAAGANVLTF,TGTGCCAGCAGTCTGCCGGTAGCGGCTGGGGCCAACGTCCTGACTTTC
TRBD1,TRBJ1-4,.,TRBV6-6,CASRKSGTDNEKLFF,TGTGCCAGCAGAAAATCCGGGACAGATAATGAAAAACTGTTTTTT
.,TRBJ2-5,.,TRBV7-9,CASSLTTGVGETQYF,TGTGCCAGCAGCTTGACCACGGGAGTCGGAGAGACCCAGTACTTC
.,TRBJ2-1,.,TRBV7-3,CASSFGGGGSYEQFF,TGTGCCAGCAGCTTTGGGGGGGGCGGAAGCTATGAGCAGTTCTTC
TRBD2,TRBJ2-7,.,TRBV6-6,CASSYLVAGAAYEQYF,TGTGCCAGCAGTTACCTGGTAGCGGGGGCGGCCTACGAGCAGTACTTC
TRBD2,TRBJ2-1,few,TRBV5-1,CASSDAGEPYNEQFF,TGCGCCAGCAGCGATGCGGGAGAACCCTACAATGAGCAGTTCTTC
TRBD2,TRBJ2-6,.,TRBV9,CASSVRGGANVLTF,TGTGCCAGCAGCGTGCGGGGGGGGGCCAACGTCCTGACTTTC
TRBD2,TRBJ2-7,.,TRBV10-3,CAIRTTTGTSGSVRALF,TGTGCCATCAGAACCACCACCGGGACTAGCGGGAGTGTACGAGCTCTTTTC
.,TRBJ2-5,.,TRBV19,CASSIRETQYF,TGTGCCAGTAGTATCCGAGAGACCCAGTACTTC
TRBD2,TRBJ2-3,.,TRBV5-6,CASSRLAGGSTQYF,TGTGCCAGCAGCAGACTAGCGGGGGGGTCTACGCAGTATTTT
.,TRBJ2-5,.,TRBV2,CASRSRDRARETQYF,TGTGCCAGCAGGTCGCGGGACAGAGCCCGAGAGACCCAGTACTTC
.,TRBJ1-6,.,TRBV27,CASSQQGYNSPLHF,TGTGCCAGCAGTCAACAGGGCTATAATTCACCCCTCCACTTT
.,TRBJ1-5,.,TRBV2,CASCREGPSNQPQHF,TGTGCCAGCTGCAGGGAGGGCCCCTCCAATCAGCCCCAGCATTTT
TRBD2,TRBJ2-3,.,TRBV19,CASSIGGLAGTDTQYF,TGTGCCAGTAGTATAGGGGGACTAGCGGGAACAGATACGCAGTATTTT
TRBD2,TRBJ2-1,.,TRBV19,CASSPGLAGALGYNEQFF,TGTGCCAGTAGTCCGGGACTAGCGGGGGCCCTCGGATACAATGAGCAGTTCTTC
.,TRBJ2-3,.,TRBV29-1,CSTGTDTQYF,TGCAGCACCGGGACAGATACGCAGTATTTT